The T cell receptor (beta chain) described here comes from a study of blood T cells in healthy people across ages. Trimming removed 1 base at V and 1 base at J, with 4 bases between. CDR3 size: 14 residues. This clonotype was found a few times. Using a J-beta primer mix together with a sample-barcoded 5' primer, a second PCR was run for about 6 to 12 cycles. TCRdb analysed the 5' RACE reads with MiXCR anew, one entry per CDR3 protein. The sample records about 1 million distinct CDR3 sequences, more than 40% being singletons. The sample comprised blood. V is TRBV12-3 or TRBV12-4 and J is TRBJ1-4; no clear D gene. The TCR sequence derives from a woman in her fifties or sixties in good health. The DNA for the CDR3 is TGTGCCAGCAGTTTAGTAGGAACTAATGAAAAACTGTTTTTT. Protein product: CASSLVGTNEKLFF.